The entry below describes one TCR beta chain. Its cognate antigen is unknown. The data are from a study of shared clonotypes between healthy human individuals. Regarding the study as a whole: Deeper or shallower sequencing was expected to change how clonotypes are shared among donors. Richness estimates generally favored naive over memory subsets.

Assay: immunoSEQ multiplex PCR; the TCRdb copy retains only in-frame clones and omits some. The sample lists approximately 2.1 million clones; approximately 93% were seen once. Participating donors were healthy, HIV-negative adults free of recent acute infections or vaccinations. Germline V lookup: CDR1 SQVTM, CDR2 ANQGSEA. V dropped 3 bases and J dropped 3 bases, with 8 bases sitting between them. The CDR3 is 12 residues long. This chain connects TRBV29-1 to TRBJ1-2; D uncertain. The specimen was naive CD4+ T cells from PBMCs. Subset meaning: CD45RA+ positively selected. This clonotype originated in a man aged 18 to 29 in good health. Some clones in this sample may be carry-over from other donors' samples. CDR3 residues: CSVDSWDYGYTF. CDR3 nucleotides: TGCAGCGTTGACAGTTGGGACTATGGCTACACCTTC.